The 21 T cell receptor beta chains below all came from one sample that was sequenced in a study of T cell responses to AZD1222 COVID-19 vaccine. Here immunoSEQ multiplex PCR was the method, and the copy in TCRdb shows in-frame clones only, minus some. The sample has some 36,000 clones; approximately 88% are singletons. Sequenced here: peripheral blood, sampled on day 0 of AZD1222 vaccination. The receptors were sampled from an adult in good health.

This clone has only one observation. The chain combines TRBV5-6 with TRBJ2-3, with TRBD2 matching over 8 bases. V shed 2 bases, J shed 5 bases, and the junction held 4 bases outside the gene matches. This CDR3 spans 14 amino acids. Per the germline V gene, CDR1 is SGHDT and CDR2 is YYEEEE. CDR3 bases: TGTGCCAGCAGCTTTAGCGGGGCCGGAGATACGCAGTATTTT. It codes for CASSFSGAGDTQYF.

The J gene is TRBJ2-5, the V gene TRBV19; 7 positions agree with TRBD1. The CDR3 spans 14 residues. With 3 bases clipped from V and 4 bases from J, the junction kept 5 bases outside the gene matches. Germline V lookup: CDR1 LNHDA, CDR2 SQIVND (reference sequence). The CDR3 sequence is CASSMQGVGETQYF. The CDR3 bases are TGTGCCAGTAGTATGCAGGGGGTTGGAGAGACCCAGTACTTC.

CDR3 sequence (DNA): TGTGCCAGCAGCTTCCTAGCGGGGACCTCCTACGAGCAGTACTTC. Translation: CASSFLAGTSYEQYF. The chain couples TRBV11-2 to TRBJ2-7, with 9 bases that match TRBD2. V lost 3 bases to trimming and J lost 0 bases; unmatched junction nucleotides: 3. Germline lookup yields CDR1 SGHAT and CDR2 FQNNGV. This CDR3 has 15 amino acids.

The rearrangement links TRBV5-5 to TRBJ1-2, with D tentatively TRBD1 (5 bases). V gave up 0 bases and J gave up 3 bases, with 6 bases separating them. The CDR3 has 13 amino acids. Germline lookup yields CDR1 SGHKS and CDR2 YYEKEE (reference sequence). The CDR3 DNA reads TGTGCCAGCAGCTTGGTAGGGGACTATGGCTACACCTTC. It specifies CASSLVGDYGYTF.

V is TRBV21-1 and J is TRBJ2-2; the D call in the table, TRBD1, was not verified against the DNA. TRBV21-1 is flagged as a pseudogene. The CDR3 is 18 residues long. This CDR3 reads CASSEPQKGQSYTGELFF. As DNA, the CDR3 is TGTGCCAGCAGCGAACCTCAGAAGGGACAGTCATACACCGGGGAGCTGTTTTTT.

V and J are TRBV21-1 and TRBJ2-7; TRBD2, the table's D call, was not compared with the DNA. TRBV21-1 is given as a pseudogene. The CDR3 totals 14 residues. The CDR3 loop is CASSNGTLEDEQYF. The DNA of the CDR3 is TGTGCCAGCAGCAACGGGACTCTGGAGGACGAGCAGTACTTC.

The rearrangement links TRBV25-1 to TRBJ2-5, with a tentative D call TRBD1 (5 bases). CDR3 length: 14 residues. V gave up 2 bases and J gave up 1 base, with 8 bases separating them. Germline V lookup: CDR1 MGHDK, CDR2 SYGVNS. The CDR3 region is CASSEPGPQETQYF. DNA for the CDR3: TGTGCCAGCAGTGAACCAGGGCCCCAAGAGACCCAGTACTTC.

The chain employs TRBV2 and TRBJ1-1; 8 bases align to TRBD1. This CDR3 has 13 residues. CDR1 is SNHLY and CDR2 is FYNNEI in the germline V gene. V trimming: 4 bases; J trimming: 3 bases; junction bases outside the gene matches: 1. The DNA of the CDR3 is TGTGCCAGCAGTGCGGACAGGGACACTGAAGCTTTCTTT. Protein sequence: CASSADRDTEAFF.

The chain recombines TRBV5-6 with TRBJ2-3; TRBD2 agrees at 9 bases. Trimming cost V 4 bases and J 2 bases; bases outside gene matches: 8. This CDR3 spans 16 amino acids. Germline assignment: CDR1 SGHDT and CDR2 YYEEEE. Here the CDR3 reads CASSRERGANTDTQYF. The CDR3 region has the DNA TGTGCCAGCAGCCGGGAGCGGGGGGCCAACACAGATACGCAGTATTTT.

This clone appeared a few times. The chain uses TRBV6-4 and TRBJ1-2; unclear D gene. The V gene lost 3 bases and the J gene lost 0 bases, with 8 bases spanning the gap. Germline values: CDR1 MRHNA, CDR2 SNTAGT. The CDR3 is 14 amino acids. The DNA for the CDR3 is TGTGCCAGCAGTGAGAACCCAACTAACTATGGCTACACCTTC. Protein sequence: CASSENPTNYGYTF.

The chain has TRBV19 and TRBJ1-2; the match to TRBD1 covers 7 bases. CDR3 size: 14 residues. Unmatched junction bases numbered 5, after V lost 3 bases and J lost 4 bases. Germline V lookup: CDR1 LNHDA, CDR2 SQIVND (reference sequence). The CDR3 DNA reads as TGTGCCAGTAGTATTATGCAGGGGGGCTATGGCTACACCTTC. Residues: CASSIMQGGYGYTF.

V usage is TRBV10-2 and J usage is TRBJ2-7; 7 bases agree with TRBD2. Trimming removed 7 bases from V and 5 bases from J; junction bases left unmatched: 11. The germline V gene has CDR1 WSHSY and CDR2 SAAADI. The CDR3 is made up of 14 amino acids. CDR3 loop: CASNPGGSFNEQYF. Here the CDR3 DNA reads TGCGCCAGCAACCCCGGGGGGTCATTCAACGAGCAGTACTTC.

The chain is built from TRBV5-1 and TRBJ1-5; D is perhaps TRBD1 (5 bases). The CDR3 totals 15 residues. Germline V gives CDR1 SGHRS, CDR2 YFSETQ. The ends were cut back, 4 bases at V and 4 bases at J, with 15 bases in the middle. The CDR3 sequence is CASSRDSGSNQPQHF. DNA for the CDR3: TGCGCCAGCAGCAGGGACTCAGGGTCTAATCAGCCCCAGCATTTT.

The J gene is TRBJ2-5, the V gene TRBV15, with 8 bases fitting TRBD2. The CDR3 runs 16 residues. Germline V gene sequence: CDR1 LNHNV, CDR2 YYDKDF (reference sequence). V lost 1 base, J lost 4 bases, and 8 bases stayed unmatched. For the CDR3, the DNA is TGTGCCACCAGCAGAGCAGTTCGGGGGGGAATAGAGACCCAGTACTTC. Translation gives CATSRAVRGGIETQYF.

This chain connects TRBV18 to TRBJ2-6; 8 bases are a match to TRBD1. The trim removed 4 bases at V and 0 bases at J, leaving 8 bases unmatched. The length of the CDR3 is 18 residues. Germline CDR1 and CDR2: KGHSH and LQKENI. Here the CDR3 reads CASSQQGQAYSGANVLTF. The CDR3 DNA is TGTGCCAGCTCACAACAGGGACAGGCTTACTCTGGGGCCAACGTCCTGACTTTC.

V gene TRBV7-3 combines with J gene TRBJ2-3; perhaps TRBD2 as D (6 bases). The ends were cut back, 2 bases at V and 6 bases at J, with 12 bases in the middle. Germline CDR1 reads SGHTA; CDR2 reads FQGTGA. This CDR3 spans 14 amino acids. For the CDR3, the DNA is TGTGCCAGCAGCTTATCAGGGACTGACGATACGCAGTATTTT. This codes for CASSLSGTDDTQYF.

DNA for the CDR3: TGTGCCAGCAGCGTGGGTGCGACAGGGGTCAATGAGCAGTTCTTC. Residues: CASSVGATGVNEQFF. The gene calls are TRBV9 and TRBJ2-1; 8 positions agree with TRBD1. V trimming: 2 bases; J trimming: 6 bases; junction bases outside the gene matches: 7. Per the germline V gene, CDR1 is SGDLS and CDR2 is YYNGEE. This CDR3 spans 15 amino acids.

The CDR3 reads CSALSGNQPQHF. As DNA, the CDR3 is TGCAGCGCTCTTTCAGGAAATCAGCCCCAGCATTTT. This chain uses TRBV29-1 with TRBJ1-5; no reliable D call. V gave up 7 bases and J gave up 4 bases, with 11 bases separating them. Germline V gene data show CDR1 as SQVTM and CDR2 as ANQGSEA. The CDR3 has 12 amino acids.

The J gene is TRBJ2-3, the V gene TRBV6-1; 9 nucleotides agree with TRBD2. This CDR3 has 17 residues. The junction had 13 bases not matched to a gene; V was cut back by 4 bases and J by 5 bases. Germline CDR1 and CDR2: MNHNS and SASEGT. The CDR3 bases are TGTGCCAGCAGTGGTCCCCAGGGCGCGGGGGGGAGAGATACGCAGTATTTT. This sequence encodes CASSGPQGAGGRDTQYF.

In nucleotides, the CDR3 is TGTGCCAGCAGCTTAGGCCCGCAGGGGCTAGAGCAGTACTTC. Its translation is CASSLGPQGLEQYF. The rearrangement joins TRBV7-2 to TRBJ2-7, with D possibly being TRBD1 (6 bases). This CDR3 spans 14 amino acids. Germline V gives CDR1 SGHTA, CDR2 FQGNSA. The V and J ends lost 1 base and 7 bases respectively, with 14 bases between them. The whole variable domain, remainder taken from reference TRBV7-2 and TRBJ2-7, is GAGVSQSPSNKVTEKGKDVELRCDPISGHTALYWYRQSLGQGLEFLIYFQGNSAPDKSGLPSDRFSAERTGGSVSTLTIQRTQQEDSAVYLCASSLGPQGLEQYFGPGTRLTVT.

The chain uses TRBV7-2 and TRBJ2-2; 11 bases are shared with TRBD1. After removal of 0 bases from V and 7 bases from J, the junction contained 1 base not matched to a gene. The CDR3 covers 15 residues. Germline lookup yields CDR1 SGHTA and CDR2 FQGNSA. CDR3 residues: CASSLAGTGGGELFF. The CDR3 DNA reads TGTGCCAGCAGCTTAGCGGGGACAGGGGGCGGGGAGCTGTTTTTT.